This T cell receptor (beta chain) emerged from a study of radiotherapy plus CTLA-4 blockade in lung cancer. Method: immunoSEQ multiplex PCR; TCRdb's copy keeps in-frame clones and lacks some. This sample carries about 49,000 clones, 73% of them seen once, and the ten largest clones take around 3.3%. Study observations and caveats: Early clonal dynamics of blood T cells, together with interferon-beta, were reported as the best response predictor.

This clone was counted once. Its antigen is not known. The CDR3 runs 16 residues. Germline V gene data show CDR1 as SGHKS and CDR2 as YYEKEE (reference sequence). The V segment lost 0 bases and the J segment 0 bases; nucleotides outside the gene matches: 4. The rearrangement uses TRBV5-5 and TRBJ1-2; 8 bases are shared with TRBD1. The sequencing here drew on peripheral blood, taken from a patient treated with radiotherapy plus ipilimumab. This TCR came from a human donor with non-small cell lung cancer who had a complete response to radiotherapy plus ipilimumab. The CDR3 nucleotides are TGTGCCAGCAGCTTGGGGGGACAGGAGTCTAACTATGGCTACACCTTC. Translating gives CASSLGGQESNYGYTF.